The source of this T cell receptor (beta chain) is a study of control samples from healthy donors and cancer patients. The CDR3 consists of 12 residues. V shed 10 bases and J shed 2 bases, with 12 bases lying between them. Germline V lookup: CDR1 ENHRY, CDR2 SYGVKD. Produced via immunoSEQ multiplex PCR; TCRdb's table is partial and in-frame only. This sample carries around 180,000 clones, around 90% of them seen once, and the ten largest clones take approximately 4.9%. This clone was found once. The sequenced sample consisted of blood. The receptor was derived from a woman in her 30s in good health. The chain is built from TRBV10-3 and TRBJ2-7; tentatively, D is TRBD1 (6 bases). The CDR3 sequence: CATTQGTYEQYF. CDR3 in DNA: TGTGCCACCACCCAGGGGACCTACGAGCAGTACTTC.